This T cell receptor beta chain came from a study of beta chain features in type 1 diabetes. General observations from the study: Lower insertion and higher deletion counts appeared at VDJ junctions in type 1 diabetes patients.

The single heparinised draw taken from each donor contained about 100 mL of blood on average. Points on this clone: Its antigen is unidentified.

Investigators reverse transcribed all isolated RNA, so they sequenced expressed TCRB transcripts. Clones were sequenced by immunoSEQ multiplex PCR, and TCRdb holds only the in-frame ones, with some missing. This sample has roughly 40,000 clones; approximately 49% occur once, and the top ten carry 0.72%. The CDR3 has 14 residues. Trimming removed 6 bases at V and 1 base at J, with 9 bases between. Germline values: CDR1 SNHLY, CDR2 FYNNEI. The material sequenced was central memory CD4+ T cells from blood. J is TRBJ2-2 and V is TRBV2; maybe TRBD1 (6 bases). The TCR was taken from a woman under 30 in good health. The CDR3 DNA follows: TGTGCCAGCAGGATGACAGGGAACACCGGGGAGCTGTTTTTT. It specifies CASRMTGNTGELFF.